This TCR beta chain is drawn from a study of blood T cell repertoires in COVID-19. Study-wide background: T cells, B-cell-depleted T cells, or PBMCs supplied cDNA or gDNA.

CDR3 length: 18 residues. The germline CDR1 and CDR2 sequences are LGHNA and YNFKEQ. Deletions cut 1 base from V and 0 bases from J, with 17 bases between. In the source study's methods: Reference gene primer amplification yielded estimated nucleated cell counts. Method: immunoSEQ multiplex PCR; TCRdb's copy keeps in-frame clones and lacks some. V, J and clone size are taken as reported in that table, and D and trimming were inferred from the DNA itself. The sample has some 300,000 clones, around 88% seen once. This clonotype was sampled from a woman in her 30s who had recovered from COVID-19. Sequencing was carried out using peripheral blood. The chain employs TRBV4-2 and TRBJ2-3; D might be TRBD1 (6 bases). The CDR3 reads CASSQVKGSGASTDTQYF. The CDR3 DNA reads TGTGCCAGCAGCCAAGTAAAGGGGTCAGGGGCTAGCACAGATACGCAGTATTTT.